Reported below is one TCR beta chain. V dropped 3 bases and J dropped 7 bases, with 12 bases sitting between them. The germline gives CDR1 SGHNT, CDR2 YENEEA. There are 14 residues in the CDR3. The data are from a study of patients and donors after allogeneic stem cell transplantation. Using its own MiXCR run on the RT-PCR reads, TCRdb lists one record per CDR3 protein. This sample has a few hundred thousand distinct CDR3 sequences; roughly two fifths occur once, and the top ten carry around a tenth. Sequenced sample: blood, either unsorted or a sorted T cell fraction (not recorded which). The chain links TRBV11-3 to TRBJ2-2; D possibly corresponds to TRBD2 (5 bases). This sequence originates from a human donor who was either an allogeneic HSCT recipient or a stem cell or donor lymphocyte infusion donor (not recorded which). It is not recorded whose cells these are; they may come from a transplant donor. CDR3 nucleotides: TGTGCCAGCAGCTTGAGGGCTCCCAGCGGGGAGCTGTTTTTT. This gives the protein CASSLRAPSGELFF. The variable domain in full, with the rest retrieved from reference TRBV11-3 and TRBJ2-2, is EAGVVQSPRYKIIEKKQPVAFWCNPISGHNTLYWYLQNLGQGPELLIRYENEEAVDDSQLPKDRFSAERLKGVDSTLKIQPAELGDSAVYLCASSLRAPSGELFFGEGSRLTVL.